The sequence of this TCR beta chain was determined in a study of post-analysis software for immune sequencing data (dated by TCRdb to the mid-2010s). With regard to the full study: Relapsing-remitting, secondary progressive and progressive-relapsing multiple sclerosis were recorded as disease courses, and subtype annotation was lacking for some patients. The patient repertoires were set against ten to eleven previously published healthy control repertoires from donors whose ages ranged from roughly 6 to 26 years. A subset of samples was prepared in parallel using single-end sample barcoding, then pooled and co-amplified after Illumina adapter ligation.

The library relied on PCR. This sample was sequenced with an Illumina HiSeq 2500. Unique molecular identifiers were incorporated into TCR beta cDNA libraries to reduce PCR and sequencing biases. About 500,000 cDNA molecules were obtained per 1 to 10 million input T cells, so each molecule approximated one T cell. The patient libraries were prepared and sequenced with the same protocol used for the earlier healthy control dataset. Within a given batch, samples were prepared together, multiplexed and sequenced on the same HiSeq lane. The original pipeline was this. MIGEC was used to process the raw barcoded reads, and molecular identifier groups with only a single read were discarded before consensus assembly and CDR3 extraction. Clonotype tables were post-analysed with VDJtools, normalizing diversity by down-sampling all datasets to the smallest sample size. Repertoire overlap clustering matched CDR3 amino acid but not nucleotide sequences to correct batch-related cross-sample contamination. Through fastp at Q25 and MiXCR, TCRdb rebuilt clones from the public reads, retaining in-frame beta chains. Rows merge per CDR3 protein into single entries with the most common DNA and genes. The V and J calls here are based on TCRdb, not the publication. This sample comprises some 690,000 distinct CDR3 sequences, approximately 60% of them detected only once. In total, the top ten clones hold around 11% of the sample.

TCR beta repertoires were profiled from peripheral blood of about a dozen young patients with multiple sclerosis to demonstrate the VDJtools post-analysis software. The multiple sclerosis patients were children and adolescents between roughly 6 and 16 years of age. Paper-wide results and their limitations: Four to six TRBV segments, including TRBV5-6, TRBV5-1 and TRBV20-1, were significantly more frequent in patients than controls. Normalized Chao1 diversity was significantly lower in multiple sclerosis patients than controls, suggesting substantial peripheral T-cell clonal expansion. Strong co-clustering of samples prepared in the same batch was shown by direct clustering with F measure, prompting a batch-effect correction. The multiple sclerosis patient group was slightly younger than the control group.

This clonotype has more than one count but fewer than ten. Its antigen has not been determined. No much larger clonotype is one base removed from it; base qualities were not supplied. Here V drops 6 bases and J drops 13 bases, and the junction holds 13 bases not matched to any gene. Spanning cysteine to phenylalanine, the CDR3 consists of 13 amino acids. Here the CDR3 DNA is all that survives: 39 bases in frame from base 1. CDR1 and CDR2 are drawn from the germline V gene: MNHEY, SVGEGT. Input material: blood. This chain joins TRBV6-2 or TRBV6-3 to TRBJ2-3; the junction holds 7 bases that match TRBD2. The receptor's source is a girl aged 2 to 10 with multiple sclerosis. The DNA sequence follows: TGTGCCAGCAGACAGAGGCCTAGCGGCTCGGAGTATTTT. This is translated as CASRQRPSGSEYF.